Below, 18 T cell receptor beta chains from the same sample are listed, as sequenced in a study of blood T cell repertoires in COVID-19. The data were produced by immunoSEQ multiplex PCR, yet TCRdb's version contains in-frame clones alone and is incomplete. The table records a few hundred thousand clones, 80% to 90% of them present only once. Sequencing was performed on peripheral blood. Receptors originate from a man aged 30 to 45 with active or convalescent COVID-19.

The chain is built from TRBV19 and TRBJ1-4, with D tentatively TRBD1 (6 bases). Looked up from germline, CDR1 is LNHDA and CDR2 is SQIVND (reference sequence). V shed 7 bases and J shed 7 bases, with 16 bases lying between them. The CDR3 covers 14 residues. The CDR3 DNA follows: TGTGCCAGTACACCAGGGGCCAGGGGTGAAAAACTGTTTTTT. Translated, it gives CASTPGARGEKLFF.

This rearrangement joins TRBV5-4 to TRBJ2-7; weak D call: TRBD2 (5 bases). Germline loops: CDR1 SGHNT, CDR2 YYREEE (reference sequence). The CDR3 spans 14 residues. The V end was cut by 4 bases, the J end by 2 bases, with 13 bases between. DNA of the CDR3: TGTGCCAGCAGCGTGGACCTCGGGGCCTACGAGCAGTACTTC. This encodes CASSVDLGAYEQYF.

This clone has a count of ten or more. This chain joins TRBV7-9 and TRBJ1-5, with a tentative D call TRBD1 (6 bases). Germline loops: CDR1 SEHNR, CDR2 FQNEAQ (reference sequence). The CDR3 is 15 amino acids. V shed 1 base and J shed 6 bases, with 13 bases lying between them. This CDR3 is CASSLGAGDRQPQHF. In DNA, the CDR3 is TGTGCCAGCAGCTTAGGCGCAGGGGATCGTCAGCCCCAGCATTTT. The full variable domain, its missing parts supplied by reference TRBV7-9 and TRBJ1-5, is DTGVSQNPRHKITKRGQNVTFRCDPISEHNRLYWYRQTLGQGPEFLTYFQNEAQLEKSRLLSDRFSAERPKGSFSTLEIQRTEQGDSAMYLCASSLGAGDRQPQHFGDGTRLSIL.

The chain carries TRBV28 and TRBJ2-1, with a possible D match to TRBD1 (6 bases). CDR3 length: 15 residues. V was shortened by 6 bases and J by 0 bases, with 12 bases between the two germline ends. Germline assignment: CDR1 MDHEN and CDR2 SYDVKM. The CDR3 is CASSQDRSSYNEQFF. CDR3 sequence (DNA): TGTGCCAGCAGCCAAGACAGGAGCTCCTACAATGAGCAGTTCTTC.

The chain has TRBV18 and TRBJ2-6; D uncertain. V lost 3 bases to trimming and J lost 3 bases, with 6 bases between them. The CDR3 has 14 residues. Germline V gives CDR1 KGHSH, CDR2 LQKENI. The CDR3 region has the DNA TGTGCCAGCTCACCCCTTCTTGGGGCCAACGTCCTGACTTTC. This translates into CASSPLLGANVLTF.

DNA for the CDR3: TGTGCCAGCTCACATTTGGACACAGCCTCTGGAAACACCATATATTTT. Translated, it gives CASSHLDTASGNTIYF. This chain links TRBV18 with TRBJ1-3; tentatively, D is TRBD1 (5 bases). The CDR3 runs 16 residues. Germline CDR1 and CDR2: KGHSH and LQKENI. V lost 4 bases, J lost 0 bases, and 13 bases lay in between.

V usage is TRBV30 and J usage is TRBJ1-2, with 7 bases aligning to TRBD1. The CDR3 contains 11 residues. V lost 5 bases and J lost 7; bases outside the gene matches: 4. Germline CDR1 is GTSNPN and CDR2 is SVGIG (reference sequence). CDR3 sequence reads: CAWSQGVGYTF. DNA of the CDR3: TGTGCCTGGTCCCAGGGGGTTGGCTACACCTTC.

The V and J genes are TRBV7-9 and TRBJ2-3; perhaps TRBD1 as D (6 bases). Germline V lookup: CDR1 SEHNR, CDR2 FQNEAQ (reference sequence). The V end lost 1 base, the J end lost 2 bases, and 10 bases lay between the germline ends. The CDR3 runs 15 residues. The CDR3 nucleotides read TGTGCCAGCAGCTTAGGGACAGACATCACAGATACGCAGTATTTT. The encoded protein is CASSLGTDITDTQYF.

This sequence joins TRBV6-5 and TRBJ2-2, with D possibly matching TRBD2 (6 bases). The CDR3 contains 13 residues. Germline lookup yields CDR1 MNHEY and CDR2 SVGAGI. V shed 8 bases and J shed 3 bases, with 10 bases lying between them. DNA of the CDR3: TGTGCCAGCTCGGAGGGGTACACCGGGGAGCTGTTTTTT. This encodes CASSEGYTGELFF.

The chain combines TRBV6-2 or TRBV6-3 with TRBJ1-6, with 8 bases fitting TRBD1. The V and J ends lost 4 bases and 8 bases, in that order; junction bases with no gene match: 10. This CDR3 region has 16 residues. The germline V gene encodes CDR1 MNHEY and CDR2 SVGEGT. CDR3 in DNA: TGTGCCAGCAGTTCGGACAGGGCAAGGATTCATTCACCCCTCCACTTT. This gives the protein CASSSDRARIHSPLHF.

This chain links TRBV3-1 (or the pseudogene TRBV3-2) with TRBJ1-5, with TRBD1 identical over 7 bases. From germline, CDR1 is LGHDT and CDR2 YNNKEL (reference sequence). The V gene end was trimmed by 0 bases and the J gene end by 11 bases; junction bases not matched to a gene: 4. CDR3 size: 13 residues. The DNA for the CDR3 is TGTGCCAGCAGCCAAGAGAGGGGGCAGGCCCAGCATTTT. Protein sequence: CASSQERGQAQHF.

This clone was recorded once. The chain employs TRBV4-3 and TRBJ2-7; no reliable D call. The CDR3 consists of 16 residues. The V and J ends lost 0 bases and 2 bases respectively, with 14 bases between them. Germline V gives CDR1 LGHNA, CDR2 YSLEER. As DNA, the CDR3 is TGCGCCAGCAGCCAAGATGGGCCTCCAGCCCCCTACGAGCAGTACTTC. Protein sequence: CASSQDGPPAPYEQYF.

The chain couples TRBV6-6 to TRBJ2-1; TRBD2 aligns across 9 bases. Trimming removed 5 bases from V and 9 bases from J; junction bases left unmatched: 8. The CDR3 covers 14 residues. The V gene's germline CDR1 is MNHNY and CDR2 SVGAGI (reference sequence). The chain's CDR3 is CASSPQGLAGEQFF. The CDR3 nucleotides read TGTGCCAGCAGTCCCCAGGGACTAGCAGGTGAGCAGTTCTTC.

The chain links TRBV28 to TRBJ2-7; 8 nucleotides agree with TRBD1. J lost 4 bases, V lost 6 bases, and 8 bases had no gene match. Germline-derived CDR1 and CDR2 are MDHEN and SYDVKM. The CDR3 is 14 amino acids. The CDR3 region is CASRVGQGRYEQYF. As DNA, the CDR3 is TGTGCCAGCAGGGTCGGACAGGGAAGGTACGAGCAGTACTTC.

This clone is a singleton in its sample. The J gene is TRBJ1-4, the V gene TRBV7-8; unclear D gene. The CDR3 consists of 14 residues. Trimming removed 1 base at V and 10 bases at J, with 13 bases between. Germline V gives CDR1 SGHVS, CDR2 FQNEAQ. The CDR3 reads CASSLVRREGKLFF. In DNA, the CDR3 is TGTGCCAGCAGCTTAGTCCGGCGGGAGGGAAAACTGTTTTTT.

The chain has TRBV5-1 and TRBJ1-2; tentative D call: TRBD1 (5 bases). CDR1 and CDR2 from the germline V gene are SGHRS and YFSETQ. This CDR3 is 15 amino acids long. Trimming removed 4 bases at V and 2 bases at J, with 15 bases between. CDR3 sequence: CASSHGLQENYGYTF. DNA of the CDR3: TGCGCCAGCAGCCATGGACTACAGGAGAACTATGGCTACACCTTC. Looking up the rest from reference TRBV5-1 and TRBJ1-2 gives the full variable domain: KAGVTQTPRYLIKTRGQQVTLSCSPISGHRSVSWYQQTPGQGLQFLFEYFSETQRNKGNFPGRFSGRQFSNSRSEMNVSTLELGDSALYLCASSHGLQENYGYTFGSGTRLTVV.

This clone was found a few times. The CDR3 nucleotides read TGCGCCAGCAGCTCCGCATCTAGCGGGGGACAAGAGACCCAGTACTTC. This encodes CASSSASSGGQETQYF. The V gene is TRBV5-1, the J gene TRBJ2-5, with 10 bases fitting TRBD2. With V trimmed by 3 bases and J by 2 bases, 7 bases remained unmatched. This CDR3 region has 16 residues. From germline, CDR1 is SGHRS and CDR2 YFSETQ.

This sequence joins TRBV7-2 and TRBJ2-5; a possible D gene is TRBD2 (6 bases). V shed 5 bases and J shed 4 bases, with 14 bases lying between them. Germline V gene lookup returns CDR1 SGHTA and CDR2 FQGNSA. This CDR3 spans 14 amino acids. Here the CDR3 DNA reads TGTGCCAGCAGCCCGGACCTGACTAGAGAGACCCAGTACTTC. Protein sequence: CASSPDLTRETQYF.